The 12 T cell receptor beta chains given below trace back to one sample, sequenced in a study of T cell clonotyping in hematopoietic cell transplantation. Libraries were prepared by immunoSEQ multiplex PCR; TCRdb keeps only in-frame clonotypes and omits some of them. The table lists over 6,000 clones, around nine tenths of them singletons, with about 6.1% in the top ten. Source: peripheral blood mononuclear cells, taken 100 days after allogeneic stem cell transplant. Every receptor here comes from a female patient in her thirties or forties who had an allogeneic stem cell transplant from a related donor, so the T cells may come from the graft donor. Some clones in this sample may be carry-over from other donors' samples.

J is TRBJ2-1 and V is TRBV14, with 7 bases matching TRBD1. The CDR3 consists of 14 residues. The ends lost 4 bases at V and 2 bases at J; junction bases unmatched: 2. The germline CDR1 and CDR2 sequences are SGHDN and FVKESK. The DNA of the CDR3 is TGTGCCAGCAGCCTGGGGACAGCCTACAATGAGCAGTTCTTC. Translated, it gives CASSLGTAYNEQFF.

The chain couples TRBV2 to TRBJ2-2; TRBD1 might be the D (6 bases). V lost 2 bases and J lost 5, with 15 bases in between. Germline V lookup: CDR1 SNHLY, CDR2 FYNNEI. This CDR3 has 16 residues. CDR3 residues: CASSESRSTGTGELFF. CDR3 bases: TGTGCCAGCAGTGAATCCCGGTCAACAGGGACCGGGGAGCTGTTTTTT.

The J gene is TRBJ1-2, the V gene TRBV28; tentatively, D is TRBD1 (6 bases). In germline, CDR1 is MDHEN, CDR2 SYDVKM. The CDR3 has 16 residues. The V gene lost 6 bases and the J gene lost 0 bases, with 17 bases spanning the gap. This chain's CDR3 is CASSPLGGGSNYGYTF. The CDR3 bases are TGTGCCAGCAGCCCCCTTGGAGGGGGGTCTAACTATGGCTACACCTTC.

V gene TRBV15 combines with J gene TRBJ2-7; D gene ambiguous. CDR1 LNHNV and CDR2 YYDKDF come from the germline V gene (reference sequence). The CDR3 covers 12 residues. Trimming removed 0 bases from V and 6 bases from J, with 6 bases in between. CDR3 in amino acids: CATSRELGEQYF. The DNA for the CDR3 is TGTGCCACCAGCAGAGAGTTGGGCGAGCAGTACTTC.

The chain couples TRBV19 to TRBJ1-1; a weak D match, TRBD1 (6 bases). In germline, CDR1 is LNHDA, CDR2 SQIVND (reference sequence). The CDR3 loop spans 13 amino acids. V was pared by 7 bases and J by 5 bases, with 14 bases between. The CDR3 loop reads CASIPAQGTEAFF. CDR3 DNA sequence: TGTGCCAGTATACCCGCACAGGGAACTGAAGCTTTCTTT.

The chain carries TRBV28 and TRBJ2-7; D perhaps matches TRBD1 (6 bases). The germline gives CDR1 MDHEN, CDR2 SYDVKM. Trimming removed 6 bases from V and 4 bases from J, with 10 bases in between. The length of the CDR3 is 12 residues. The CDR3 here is CASRTTGYEQYF. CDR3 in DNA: TGTGCCAGCAGGACTACAGGGTACGAGCAGTACTTC.

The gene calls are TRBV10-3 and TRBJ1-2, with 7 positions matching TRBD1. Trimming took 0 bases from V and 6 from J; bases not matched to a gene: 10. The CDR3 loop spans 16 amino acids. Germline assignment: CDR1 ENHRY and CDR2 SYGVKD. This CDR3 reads CAISESLTGDQHGYTF. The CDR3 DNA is TGTGCCATCAGTGAGTCGCTTACAGGGGATCAACATGGCTACACCTTC.

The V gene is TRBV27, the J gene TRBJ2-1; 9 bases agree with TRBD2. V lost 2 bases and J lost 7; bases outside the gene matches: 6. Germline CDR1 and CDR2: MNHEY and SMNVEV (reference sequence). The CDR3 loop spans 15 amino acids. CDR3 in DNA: TGTGCCAGCAGTTTAGTTAGCGGGAGTTTTAATGAGCAGTTCTTC. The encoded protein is CASSLVSGSFNEQFF.

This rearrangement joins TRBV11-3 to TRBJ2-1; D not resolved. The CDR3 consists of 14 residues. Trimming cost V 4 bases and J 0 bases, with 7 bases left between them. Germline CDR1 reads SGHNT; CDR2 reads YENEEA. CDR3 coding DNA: TGTGCCAGCAGCTCGGGCGGCTCCTACAATGAGCAGTTCTTC. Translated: CASSSGGSYNEQFF.

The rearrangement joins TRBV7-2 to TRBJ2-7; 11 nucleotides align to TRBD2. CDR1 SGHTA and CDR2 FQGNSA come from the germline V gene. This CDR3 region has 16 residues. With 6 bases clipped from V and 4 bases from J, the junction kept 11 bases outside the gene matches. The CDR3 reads CASSWNPGLAAYEQYF. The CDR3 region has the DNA TGTGCCAGCAGTTGGAATCCGGGACTAGCGGCATACGAGCAGTACTTC.

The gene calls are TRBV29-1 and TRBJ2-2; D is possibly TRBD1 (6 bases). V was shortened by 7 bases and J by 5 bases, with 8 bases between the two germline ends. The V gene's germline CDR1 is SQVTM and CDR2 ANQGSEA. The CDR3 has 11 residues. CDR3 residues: CSGRGTGELFF. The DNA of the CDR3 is TGCAGCGGCAGGGGAACCGGGGAGCTGTTTTTT.

The CDR3 reads CASSFDGGDTQYF. CDR3 DNA sequence: TGTGCCAGCAGTTTCGATGGTGGAGATACGCAGTATTTT. This chain links TRBV28 with TRBJ2-3, with D uncertain. V shed 3 bases and J shed 5 bases, with 9 bases lying between them. CDR3 size: 13 residues. Germline-derived CDR1 and CDR2 are MDHEN and SYDVKM. Using reference TRBV28 and TRBJ2-3 for the parts outside the CDR3, the full variable domain is DVKVTQSSRYLVKRTGEKVFLECVQDMDHENMFWYRQDPGLGLRLIYFSYDVKMKEKGDIPEGYSVSREKKERFSLILESASTNQTSMYLCASSFDGGDTQYFGPGTRLTVL.